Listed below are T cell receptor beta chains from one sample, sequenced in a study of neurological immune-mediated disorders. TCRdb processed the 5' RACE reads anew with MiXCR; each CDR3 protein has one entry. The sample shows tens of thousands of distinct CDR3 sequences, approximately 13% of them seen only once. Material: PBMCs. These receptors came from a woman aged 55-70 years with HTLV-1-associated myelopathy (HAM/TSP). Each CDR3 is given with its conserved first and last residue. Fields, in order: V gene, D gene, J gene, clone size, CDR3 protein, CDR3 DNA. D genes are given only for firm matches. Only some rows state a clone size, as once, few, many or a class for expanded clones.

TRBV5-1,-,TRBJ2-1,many,CASSFGASITDEQFF,TGCGCCAGCAGCTTTGGAGCGAGCATTACGGATGAGCAGTTCTTC
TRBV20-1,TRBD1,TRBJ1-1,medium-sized,CSARQGPMNTEAFF,TGCAGTGCTCGACAGGGGCCCATGAACACTGAAGCTTTCTTT
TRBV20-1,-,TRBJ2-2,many,CSVQSGGELFF,TGCAGTGTTCAATCTGGCGGGGAGCTGTTTTTT
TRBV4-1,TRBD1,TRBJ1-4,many,CASSQTNRGNEKLFF,TGCGCCAGCAGCCAAACGAACAGGGGAAACGAAAAACTGTTTTTT
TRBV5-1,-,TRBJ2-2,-,CASSLYGTTNTGELFF,TGCGCCAGCAGCCTTTACGGGACAACAAACACCGGGGAGCTGTTTTTT
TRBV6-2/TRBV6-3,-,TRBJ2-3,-,CASSYLTGTAQDTQYF,TGTGCCAGCAGTTACCTAACAGGGACGGCACAAGATACGCAGTATTTT
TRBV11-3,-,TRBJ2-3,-,CASSFQWPDTDTQYF,TGTGCCAGCAGCTTCCAGTGGCCGGACACAGATACGCAGTATTTT
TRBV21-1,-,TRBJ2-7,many,CASSKQGNEQYF,TGTGCCAGCAGCAAACAAGGAAACGAGCAGTACTTC
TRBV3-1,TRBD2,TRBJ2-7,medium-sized,CASSPGLAGGPEQYF,TGTGCCAGCAGCCCGGGACTAGCGGGGGGGCCCGAGCAGTACTTC
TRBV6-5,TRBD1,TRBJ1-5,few,CASRRGQFSNQPQHF,TGTGCCAGCAGGAGGGGACAGTTTAGCAATCAGCCCCAGCATTTT
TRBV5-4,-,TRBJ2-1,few,CASSLVAGGWNEQFF,TGTGCCAGCAGCTTGGTGGCAGGGGGGTGGAATGAGCAGTTCTTC
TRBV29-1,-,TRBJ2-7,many,CSAVRGPYEQYF,TGCAGCGCGGTCAGGGGCCCCTACGAGCAGTACTTC
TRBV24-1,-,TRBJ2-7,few,CATSPTNSALYLCASSNLYEQYF,-
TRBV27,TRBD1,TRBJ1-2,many,CASSLSGRGQSGYTF,TGTGCCAGCAGTTTATCGGGCAGGGGGCAAAGTGGCTACACCTTC
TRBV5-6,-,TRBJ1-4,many,CASSLFQKNEKLFF,TGTGCCAGCAGCTTGTTCCAGAAAAATGAAAAACTGTTTTTT
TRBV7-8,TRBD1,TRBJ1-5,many,CASSLVWDSHRYQPQHF,TGTGCCAGCAGCTTAGTGTGGGACAGCCACCGTTATCAGCCCCAGCATTTT
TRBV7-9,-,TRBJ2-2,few,CASNPDRAGELFF,TGTGCCAGCAACCCGGACCGGGCCGGGGAGCTGTTTTTT
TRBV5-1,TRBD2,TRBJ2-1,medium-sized,CASSEGLAKHNEQFF,TGCGCCAGCAGCGAGGGACTAGCTAAACACAATGAGCAGTTCTTC
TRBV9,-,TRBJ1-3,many,CASGSSGNTIYF,TGTGCCAGCGGCAGCTCTGGAAACACCATATATTTT
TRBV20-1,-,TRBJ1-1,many,CSARVGRTRNTEAFF,TGCAGTGCTAGAGTTGGCAGGACCAGGAACACTGAAGCTTTCTTT
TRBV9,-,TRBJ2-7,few,CASSVTTESYEQYF,TGTGCCAGCAGCGTCACGACAGAATCCTACGAGCAGTACTTC
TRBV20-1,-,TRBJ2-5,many,CSARRTVQETQYF,TGCAGTGCTAGAAGGACAGTTCAAGAGACCCAGTACTTC
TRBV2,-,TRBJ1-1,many,CASSEPLTGNTEAFF,TGTGCCAGCAGTGAACCTCTGACAGGGAACACTGAAGCTTTCTTT
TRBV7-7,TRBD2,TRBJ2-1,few,CASSDLAGGPGAEQFF,TGTGCCAGCAGCGACCTAGCGGGGGGCCCCGGGGCTGAGCAGTTCTTC
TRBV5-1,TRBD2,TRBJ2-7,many,CASPSCDSGDEQYF,TGCGCCAGCCCCTCCTGTGATAGCGGGGACGAGCAGTACTTC
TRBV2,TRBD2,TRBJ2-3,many,CASSQGTSVNTDTQYF,TGTGCCAGCAGTCAGGGGACTAGCGTTAACACAGATACGCAGTATTTT
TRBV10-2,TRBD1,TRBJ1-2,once,CACSTGNYGYTF,TGCGCCTGCTCGACAGGGAACTATGGCTACACCTTC
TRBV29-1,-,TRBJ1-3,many,CSAAVPGSGNTIYF,TGCAGCGCAGCCGTCCCCGGGTCTGGAAACACCATATATTTT
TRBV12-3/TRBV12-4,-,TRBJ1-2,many,CASSSPLTGGLGYTF,TGTGCCAGCAGTTCCCCCCTCACAGGTGGTTTAGGCTACACCTTC
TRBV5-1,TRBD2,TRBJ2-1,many,CASSGGGSSYNEQFF,TGCGCCAGCAGCGGCGGGGGGTCTTCCTACAATGAGCAGTTCTTC
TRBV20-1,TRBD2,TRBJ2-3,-,CSAREAGRTDTQYF,TGCAGTGCTAGAGAAGCGGGGCGAACAGATACGCAGTATTTT
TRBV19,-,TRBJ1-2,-,CASTAGRYGYTF,TGTGCCAGTACGGCAGGGCGGTATGGCTACACCTTC
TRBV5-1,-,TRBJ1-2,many,CASSSHRNRDGYTF,TGCGCCAGCAGCTCTCACAGGAACCGGGATGGCTACACCTTC